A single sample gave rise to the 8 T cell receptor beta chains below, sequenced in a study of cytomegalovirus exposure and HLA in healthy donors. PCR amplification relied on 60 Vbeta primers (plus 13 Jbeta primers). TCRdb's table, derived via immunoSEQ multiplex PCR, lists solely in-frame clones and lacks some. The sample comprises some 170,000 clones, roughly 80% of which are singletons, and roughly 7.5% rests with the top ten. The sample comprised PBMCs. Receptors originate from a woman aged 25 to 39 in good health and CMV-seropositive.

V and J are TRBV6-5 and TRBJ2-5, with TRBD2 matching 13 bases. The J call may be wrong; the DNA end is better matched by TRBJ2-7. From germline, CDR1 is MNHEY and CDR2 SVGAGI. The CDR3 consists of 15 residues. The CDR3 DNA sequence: TGTGCCAGCAGCCGGACTAGCGGGGGCTCCTACGAGCAGTACTTC. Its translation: CASSRTSGGSYEQYF.

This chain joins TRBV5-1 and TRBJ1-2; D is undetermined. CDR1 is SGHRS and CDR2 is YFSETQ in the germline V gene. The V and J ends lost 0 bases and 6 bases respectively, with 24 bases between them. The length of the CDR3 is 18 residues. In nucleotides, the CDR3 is TGCGCCAGCAGCTTGGATGGGTGGGCAGAAAGTCTCGTTCATGGCTACACCTTC. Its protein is CASSLDGWAESLVHGYTF.

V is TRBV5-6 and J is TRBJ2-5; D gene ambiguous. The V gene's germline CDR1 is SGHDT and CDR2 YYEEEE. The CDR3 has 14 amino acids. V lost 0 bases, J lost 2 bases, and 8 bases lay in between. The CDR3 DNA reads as TGTGCCAGCAGCTTGGCCTATACGCAAGAGACCCAGTACTTC. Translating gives CASSLAYTQETQYF.

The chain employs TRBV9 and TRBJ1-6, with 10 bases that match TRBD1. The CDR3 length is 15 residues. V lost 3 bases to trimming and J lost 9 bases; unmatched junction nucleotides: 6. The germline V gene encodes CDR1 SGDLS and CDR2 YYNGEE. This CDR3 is CASSGQGAVGSPLHF. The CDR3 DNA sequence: TGTGCCAGCAGCGGACAGGGGGCCGTGGGTTCACCCCTCCACTTT.

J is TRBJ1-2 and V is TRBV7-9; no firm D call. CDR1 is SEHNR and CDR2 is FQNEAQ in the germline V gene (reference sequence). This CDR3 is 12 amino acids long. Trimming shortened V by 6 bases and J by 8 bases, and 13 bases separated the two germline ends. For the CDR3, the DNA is TGTGCCAGCAGGTTCGGTCCTAGCGGCTACACCTTC. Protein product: CASRFGPSGYTF.

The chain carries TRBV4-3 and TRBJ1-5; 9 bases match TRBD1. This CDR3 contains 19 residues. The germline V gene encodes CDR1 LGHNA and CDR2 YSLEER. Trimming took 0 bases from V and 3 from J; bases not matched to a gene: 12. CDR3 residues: CASSQDLPRTGAVNQPQHF. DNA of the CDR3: TGCGCCAGCAGCCAAGATCTGCCTCGGACAGGGGCCGTCAATCAGCCCCAGCATTTT.

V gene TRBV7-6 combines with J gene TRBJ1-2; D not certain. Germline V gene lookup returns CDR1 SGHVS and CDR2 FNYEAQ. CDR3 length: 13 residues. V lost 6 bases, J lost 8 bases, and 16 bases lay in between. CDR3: CASSPARINGYTF. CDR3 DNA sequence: TGTGCCAGCAGTCCCGCGAGGATCAACGGCTACACCTTC.

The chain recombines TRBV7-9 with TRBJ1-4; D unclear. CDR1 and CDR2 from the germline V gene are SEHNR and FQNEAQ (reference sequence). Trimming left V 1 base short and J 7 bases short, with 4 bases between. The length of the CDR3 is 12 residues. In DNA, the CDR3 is TGTGCCAGCAGCTTAGTGCGTGAAAAACTGTTTTTT. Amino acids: CASSLVREKLFF.